This TCR beta chain was sequenced during a study of human T cells and chemical hapten exposure. Study-wide findings and caveats: Once DPC sensitization occurred, TCRs above 1 in 1000 frequency showed no change.

In this sample, this clonotype turned up a few times. The target antigen is unknown. V shed 3 bases and J shed 7 bases, with 7 bases lying between them. Germline loops: CDR1 KGHDR, CDR2 SFDVKD. The CDR3 extends over 12 amino acids. Unseparated into fractions, whole blood served as the source from which total RNA was extracted. From the 5' RACE reads, TCRdb called clonotypes with MiXCR, one entry per CDR3 protein. The data hold approximately 150,000 distinct CDR3 sequences, with 4.1% observed a single time. This receptor was obtained from a female donor in good health. This chain connects TRBV24-1 to TRBJ2-3; no firm D call. The CDR3 DNA follows: TGTGCCACCAGTGATCTTGACTATACGCAGTATTTT. Its translation is CATSDLDYTQYF.